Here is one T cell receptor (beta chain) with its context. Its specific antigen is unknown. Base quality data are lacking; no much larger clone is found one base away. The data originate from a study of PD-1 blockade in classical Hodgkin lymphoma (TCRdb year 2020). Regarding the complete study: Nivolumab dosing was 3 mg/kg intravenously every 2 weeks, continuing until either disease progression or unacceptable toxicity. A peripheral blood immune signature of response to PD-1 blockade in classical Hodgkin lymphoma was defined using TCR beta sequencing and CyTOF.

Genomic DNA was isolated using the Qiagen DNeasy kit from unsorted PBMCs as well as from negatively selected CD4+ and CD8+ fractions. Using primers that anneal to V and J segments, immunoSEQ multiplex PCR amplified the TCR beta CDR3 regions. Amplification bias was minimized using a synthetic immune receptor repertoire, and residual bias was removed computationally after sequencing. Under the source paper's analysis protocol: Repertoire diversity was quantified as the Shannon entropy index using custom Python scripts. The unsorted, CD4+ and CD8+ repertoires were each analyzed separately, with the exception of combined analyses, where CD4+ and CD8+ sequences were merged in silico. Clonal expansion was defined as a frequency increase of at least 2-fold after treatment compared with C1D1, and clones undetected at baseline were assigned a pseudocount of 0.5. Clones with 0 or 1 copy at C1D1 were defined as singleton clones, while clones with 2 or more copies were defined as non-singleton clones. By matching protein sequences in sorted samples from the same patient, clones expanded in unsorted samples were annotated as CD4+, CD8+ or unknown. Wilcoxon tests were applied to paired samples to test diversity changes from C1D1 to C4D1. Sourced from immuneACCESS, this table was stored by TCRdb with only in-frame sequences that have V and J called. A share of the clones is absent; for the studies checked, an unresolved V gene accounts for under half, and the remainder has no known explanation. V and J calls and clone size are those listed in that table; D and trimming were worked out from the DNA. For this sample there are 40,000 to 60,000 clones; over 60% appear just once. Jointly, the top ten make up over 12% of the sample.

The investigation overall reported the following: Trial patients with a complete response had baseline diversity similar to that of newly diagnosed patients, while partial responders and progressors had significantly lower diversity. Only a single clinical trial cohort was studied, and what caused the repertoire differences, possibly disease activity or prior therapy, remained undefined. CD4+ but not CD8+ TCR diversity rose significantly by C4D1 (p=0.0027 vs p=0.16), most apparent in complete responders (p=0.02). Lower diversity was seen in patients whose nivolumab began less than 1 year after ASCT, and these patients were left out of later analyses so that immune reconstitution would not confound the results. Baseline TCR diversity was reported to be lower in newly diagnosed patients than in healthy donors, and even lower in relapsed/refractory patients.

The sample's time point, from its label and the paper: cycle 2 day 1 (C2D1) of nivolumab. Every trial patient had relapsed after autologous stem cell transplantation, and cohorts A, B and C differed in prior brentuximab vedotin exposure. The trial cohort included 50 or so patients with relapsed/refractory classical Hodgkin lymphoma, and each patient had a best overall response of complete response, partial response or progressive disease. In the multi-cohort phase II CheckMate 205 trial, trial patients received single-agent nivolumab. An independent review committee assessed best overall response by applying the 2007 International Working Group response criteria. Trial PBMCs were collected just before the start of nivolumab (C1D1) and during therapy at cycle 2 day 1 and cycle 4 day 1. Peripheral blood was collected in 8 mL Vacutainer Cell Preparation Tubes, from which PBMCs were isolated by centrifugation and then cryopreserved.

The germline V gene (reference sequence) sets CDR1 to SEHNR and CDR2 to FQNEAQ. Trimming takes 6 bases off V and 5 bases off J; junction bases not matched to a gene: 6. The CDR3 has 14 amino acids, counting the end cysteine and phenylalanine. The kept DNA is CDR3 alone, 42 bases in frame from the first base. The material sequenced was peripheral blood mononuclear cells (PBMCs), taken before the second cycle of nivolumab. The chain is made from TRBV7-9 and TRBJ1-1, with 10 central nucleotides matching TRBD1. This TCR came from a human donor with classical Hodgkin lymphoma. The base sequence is TGTGCCAGCAGAACGACAGGGGGCGAAACTGAAGCTTTCTTT. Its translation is CASRTTGGETEAFF.